This is a list of T cell receptor beta chains from one sample in a study of T cell repertoires in cytomegalovirus infection. MiXCR was run by TCRdb on the reads, yielding one entry per CDR3 protein. The data contain some 300,000 distinct CDR3 sequences, roughly a tenth of them singletons. Sequenced sample: PBMCs. Source of these receptors: a human donor in good health (CMV status not recorded). Some clones in this sample may be carry-over from other donors' samples. CDR3s include the opening cysteine and the closing phenylalanine or tryptophan. A D gene is named only where the DNA matches it firmly. The size field is filled for only some rows; it gives once, few, many or a size class.

clone_size d_call j_call v_call cdr3_nt cdr3_aa
many - TRBJ2-5 TRBV7-7 TGTGCTAGCAGCTTAGGGTGGGACCCCGAGAAAAAAGAGACCCAGTACTTC CASSLGWDPEKKETQYF
few - TRBJ2-1 TRBV29-1 TGCAGCGTTGAAGATCTCCGGACCTACAATGAGCAGTTCTTC CSVEDLRTYNEQFF
many TRBD1 TRBJ1-5 TRBV4-1 TGCGCCAGCAGCTTAGAGCAGGGGGCCGGTCAGCCCCAGCATTTT CASSLEQGAGQPQHF
few - TRBJ2-3 TRBV6-2/TRBV6-3 TGTGCCAGCAGTTGGCAGGGAAGTTCGACAGATACGCAGTATTTT CASSWQGSSTDTQYF
many - TRBJ1-1 TRBV20-1 TGCAGTGCTAGAGGGCCCAGGGTCATGAACACTGAAGCTTTCTTT CSARGPRVMNTEAFF
many - TRBJ2-7 TRBV6-5 TGTGCCAGCAGTTATCGGGACCGGAGCTCCTACGAGCAGTACTTC CASSYRDRSSYEQYF
- - TRBJ2-2 TRBV6-6 TGTGCCAGCAGCTCCCAGAGGGGGGGCACCGGGGAGCTGTTTTTT CASSSQRGGTGELFF
few TRBD1 TRBJ2-7 TRBV9 TGTGCCAGCAGCGTAGCGGGACAGGGTGTGCAGTACTTC CASSVAGQGVQYF
- TRBD1 TRBJ1-1 TRBV20-1 TGCAAGGGGACAGGGAACACTGAAGCTTTCTTT CKGTGNTEAFF
many - TRBJ2-1 TRBV6-2/TRBV6-3 TGTGCCAGCAGTTACCGCGGGCCTACGAGCTCCTACAATGAGCAGTTCTTC CASSYRGPTSSYNEQFF
many - TRBJ2-5 TRBV14 TGTGCCAGCAGCCAAACCCTCCAAGAGACCCAGTACTTC CASSQTLQETQYF
medium-sized TRBD2 TRBJ2-3 TRBV7-8 TGTGCCAGCAGCTTAGTCGCGACTAGCGGGGCTAGCACAGATACGCAGTATTTT CASSLVATSGASTDTQYF
- - TRBJ2-5 TRBV20-1 TGCAGTGCTAGAGAGACAACCGAGACCCAGTACTTC CSARETTETQYF
many - TRBJ2-1 TRBV28 TGTGCCAGCAGTGCGACCGGGGGATATTACAATGAGCAGTTCTTC CASSATGGYYNEQFF
many TRBD2 TRBJ2-3 TRBV6-6 TGTGCCAGCAGTTACAAGCGGGGGAGCACAGATACGCAGTATTTT CASSYKRGSTDTQYF
- - TRBJ2-1 TRBV19 TGTGCCAGTAGTATAGATCAGGGGGGACCTTCGGGGGATGAGCAGTTCTTC CASSIDQGGPSGDEQFF
few - TRBJ1-4 TRBV7-2 TGTGCCAGCAGCTTAGTGGGGAACCCTAATGAAAAACTGTTTTTT CASSLVGNPNEKLFF
many - TRBJ1-5 TRBV7-8 TGTGCCAGCAGCAAAGAAGGGGGAATTCAGCCCCAGCATTTT CASSKEGGIQPQHF
- - TRBJ2-3 TRBV5-4 TGTGCCAGCAGCTATCCGGCGGGGGCGAGCACAGATACGCAGTATTTT CASSYPAGASTDTQYF
many - TRBJ2-5 TRBV4-3 TGCGCCAGCAGCCAAGAAGGGTTTGAGACCCAGTACTTC CASSQEGFETQYF
many - TRBJ1-1 TRBV20-1 TGCAGTGCTAGAATGAACACTGAAGCTTTCTTT CSARMNTEAFF
many - TRBJ2-3 TRBV12-3/TRBV12-4 TGTGCCAGCAGTTTCTCACCTCGACAGGACCGCACAGATACGCAGTATTTT CASSFSPRQDRTDTQYF
- - TRBJ1-2 TRBV4-1 TGCGCCAGCAGCCAAGATTATTACCCCTTGGACCGAGAGACCCTCTTC CASSQDYYPLDRETLF